This record covers a single T cell receptor beta chain. Clones were sequenced by immunoSEQ multiplex PCR, and TCRdb holds only the in-frame ones, with some missing. The sample shows a few hundred thousand clones, over 80% of them seen only once. Germline V gives CDR1 MNHEY, CDR2 SMNVEV (reference sequence). The V end lost 2 bases, the J end lost 0 bases, and 5 bases lay between the germline ends. CDR3 length equals 13 residues. The record originates from a study of cytomegalovirus exposure and HLA in healthy donors. The rearrangement joins TRBV27 to TRBJ2-7, with unresolved D. The receptor was derived from a woman in her 30s in good health and CMV-seropositive. Sequencing was performed on PBMCs. The chain's CDR3 is CASSLTSSYEQYF. CDR3 coding DNA: TGTGCCAGCAGTTTAACGAGCTCCTACGAGCAGTACTTC.